The sequence of this TCR beta chain was determined in a study of chemoradiotherapy in HPV16-positive cancers. This CDR3 is built from 17 residues. CDR1 SGHTA and CDR2 FQGNSA come from the germline V gene. V was pared by 3 bases and J by 6 bases, with 12 bases of the junction left unmatched. The repertoire was sequenced with immunoSEQ multiplex PCR; TCRdb's copy has only in-frame clones and lacks some. The sample shows just over 15,000 clones, around 77% of them seen only once. This specimen was acquired from a patient who underwent chemoradiotherapy. The origin of this receptor is a human donor with HPV-associated anogenital cancer. J is TRBJ2-7 and V is TRBV7-2, with 12 nucleotides matching TRBD1. CDR3 sequence: CASSLVYSGTGGAEQYF. The DNA of the CDR3 is TGTGCCAGCAGCTTGGTTTATTCCGGGACAGGGGGCGCCGAGCAGTACTTC.